Listed below are T cell receptor beta chains from one sample, sequenced in a study of Graves' ophthalmopathy and Graves' hyperthyroidism. TCRdb re-derived calls from the multiplex PCR reads in MiXCR, one entry per CDR3 protein. Among some 750,000 distinct CDR3 sequences listed, 40% were seen once. Material for sequencing was peripheral blood. The receptor source for this set is an adult man with Graves' ophthalmopathy. The CDR3 runs from the conserved cysteine through the conserved F or W. Each record gives: clone size, D gene, V gene, J gene, CDR3 protein, CDR3 DNA. D genes are given only for firm matches. The listing skips clone size in some rows; elsewhere it reads once, few, many or a size class.

>many|-|TRBV29-1|TRBJ2-7
CSVEAGYEQYF
TGCAGCGTTGAAGCGGGTTACGAGCAGTACTTC
>-|-|TRBV4-3|TRBJ2-6
CASSVRQESSGANVLTF
TGCGCCAGCAGCGTTCGACAGGAAAGCTCTGGGGCCAACGTCCTGACTTTC
>-|-|TRBV29-1|TRBJ1-2
CSVRTFSYTF
TGCAGCGTTCGGACGTTTAGCTACACCTTC
>-|-|TRBV16|TRBJ1-2
CATTDGAPASYGYTF
TGTGCCACAACGGACGGAGCACCGGCAAGCTATGGCTACACCTTC
>few|TRBD1|TRBV25-1|TRBJ1-6
CASSIQGGNEDLHF
TGTGCCAGCAGTATACAGGGGGGGAATGAGGACCTCCACTTT
>-|-|TRBV14|TRBJ2-5
CASSPRDGRETQYF
TGTGCCAGCTCACCACGAGACGGTCGAGAGACCCAGTACTTC
>few|TRBD2|TRBV20-1|TRBJ2-5
CSARDPGRAGSSETQYF
TGCAGTGCTAGAGATCCCGGGCGAGCGGGAAGCTCAGAGACCCAGTACTTC
>-|-|TRBV20-1|TRBJ2-7
CSARDLKSSYEQYF
TGCAGTGCTAGAGATCTAAAGAGCTCCTACGAGCAGTACTTC
>-|TRBD1|TRBV15|TRBJ2-3
CATSSSGQGPTDTQYF
TGTGCCACCAGCAGCTCGGGACAGGGGCCCACAGATACGCAGTATTTT
>-|-|TRBV6-1|TRBJ2-5
CASSPGQKQETQYF
TGTGCCAGCAGTCCTGGACAGAAGCAAGAGACCCAGTACTTC
>-|TRBD1|TRBV19|TRBJ2-6
CASSRRPGQGARGANVLTF
TGTGCCAGTAGTAGAAGACCGGGACAGGGGGCACGTGGGGCCAATGTCCTGACTTTC
>many|TRBD1|TRBV25-1|TRBJ2-3
CASSAWTGATDTQYF
TGTGCCAGCAGTGCTTGGACAGGGGCGACAGATACGCAGTATTTT
>-|-|TRBV20-1|TRBJ2-6
CSASANVLTF
TGCAGCGCGTCGGCCAACGTCCTGACTTTC
>-|-|TRBV20-1|TRBJ1-5
CSARGTHNQPQHF
TGCAGTGCTAGAGGGACGCACAATCAGCCCCAGCATTTT
>-|TRBD1|TRBV20-1|TRBJ1-3
CSAQPDRGGHGTIYF
TGCAGTGCCCAACCGGACAGGGGAGGTCACGGCACCATATATTTT
>-|TRBD2|TRBV19|TRBJ2-6
CASSMTGGRALRANVLTF
TGTGCCAGTAGTATGACGGGGGGAAGAGCTCTTCGGGCCAACGTCCTGACTTTC
>-|-|TRBV2|TRBJ1-1
CASRVGTWDTEAFF
TGTGCCAGCAGAGTCGGGACGTGGGACACTGAAGCTTTCTTT
>-|TRBD1|TRBV25-1|TRBJ2-2
CASTPRTGQYTGELFF
TGTGCCAGCACCCCTCGGACAGGCCAATACACCGGGGAGCTGTTTTTT
>many|TRBD2|TRBV15|TRBJ2-5
CATNQLAGGQETQYF
TGTGCCACAAACCAACTAGCGGGGGGCCAAGAGACCCAGTACTTC
>-|-|TRBV7-9|TRBJ1-1
CAWSTRRNTEAFF
TGTGCCTGGAGTACCAGGAGAAACACTGAAGCTTTCTTT
>-|TRBD2|TRBV29-1|TRBJ2-2
CSVEVGTINTGELFF
TGCAGCGTTGAAGTCGGGACTATCAACACCGGGGAGCTGTTTTTT
>many|-|TRBV7-2|TRBJ1-2
CASSLLGRGYTF
TGTGCCAGCAGCTTATTGGGTCGTGGCTACACCTTC
>-|TRBD1|TRBV29-1|TRBJ1-6
CSAGTGGNSPLHF
TGCAGCGCCGGGACAGGGGGCAATTCACCCCTCCACTTT
>-|-|TRBV25-1|TRBJ1-6
CASSLGTSYSRFSPLHF
TGTGCCAGCAGCTTAGGGACCTCATACTCCAGATTTTCACCCCTCCACTTT
>many|-|TRBV12-3/TRBV12-4|TRBJ1-2
CASSAQSYGYTF
TGTGCCAGCAGCGCGCAGAGCTATGGCTACACCTTC
>-|-|TRBV10-3|TRBJ1-2
CAIFSPGRPYGYTF
TGTGCCATCTTTAGCCCCGGACGGCCCTATGGCTACACCTTC
>-|-|TRBV2|TRBJ1-2
CASSPDLGSNYGYTF
TGTGCCAGCTCACCAGATTTGGGCAGCAACTATGGCTACACCTTC
>-|TRBD1|TRBV10-3|TRBJ1-5
CASGGTGRNQPQHF
TGTGCCAGCGGGGGGACAGGTCGGAATCAGCCCCAGCATTTT
>-|TRBD1|TRBV14|TRBJ1-5
CASSQDGTGVLPQHF
TGTGCCAGCAGCCAAGACGGGACAGGGGTTTTGCCCCAGCATTTT
>many|-|TRBV2|TRBJ1-2
CASRVDGYGYTF
TGTGCCAGCAGGGTGGACGGCTATGGCTACACCTTC
>-|TRBD1|TRBV11-1|TRBJ1-1
CASSLWRDRGGTEAFF
TGTGCCAGCAGCTTATGGCGGGACAGGGGTGGCACTGAAGCTTTCTTT
>-|-|TRBV7-2|TRBJ1-2
CASRPRNYGYTF
TGTGCCAGCCGTCCCCGTAACTATGGCTACACCTTC
>-|-|TRBV25-1|TRBJ2-2
CASSYSIGANTGELFF
TGTGCCAGCAGTTACTCGATAGGAGCGAACACCGGGGAGCTGTTTTTT
>few|-|TRBV20-1|TRBJ2-6
CSARGGPPSGANVLTF
TGCAGTGCTAGAGGAGGGCCACCCTCTGGGGCCAACGTCCTGACTTTC
>many|-|TRBV7-9|TRBJ1-6
CASSTLTNNSPLHF
TGTGCCAGCAGCACCCTGACTAATAATTCACCCCTCCACTTT
>-|-|TRBV7-3|TRBJ2-5
CASSLPVQDPGPAETQYF
TGTGCCAGCAGCTTACCGGTACAGGACCCGGGTCCGGCAGAGACCCAGTACTTC
>many|-|TRBV2|TRBJ1-1
CATTPFSSMNTEAFF
TGTGCCACCACGCCGTTCAGTAGCATGAACACTGAAGCTTTCTTT
>-|-|TRBV5-5|TRBJ1-2
CASSLGGGHGYTF
TGTGCCAGCAGCCTCGGGGGTGGCCATGGCTACACCTTC
>-|-|TRBV20-1|TRBJ2-7
CSAGAWEQGGNYEQYF
TGCAGTGCTGGAGCCTGGGAGCAGGGGGGAAACTACGAGCAGTACTTC
>many|TRBD1|TRBV5-8|TRBJ1-1
CASSLQGVNTEAFF
TGTGCCAGCAGCTTGCAGGGGGTGAACACTGAAGCTTTCTTT
>-|-|TRBV9|TRBJ1-3
CASSVGGGTTIYF
TGTGCCAGCAGCGTGGGGGGAGGTACCACCATATATTTT
>-|TRBD1|TRBV7-9|TRBJ1-4
CASSLGQGFEKLFF
TGTGCCAGCAGCCTTGGACAGGGGTTCGAAAAACTGTTTTTT
>-|TRBD1|TRBV29-1|TRBJ2-7
CSVETAQGVASEQYF
TGCAGCGTTGAAACAGCACAGGGGGTGGCGAGTGAGCAGTACTTC
>many|-|TRBV2|TRBJ2-2
CASRQETNTGELFF
TGTGCCAGCAGACAGGAGACGAACACCGGGGAGCTGTTTTTT
>-|TRBD2|TRBV10-3|TRBJ2-7
CASSYPQSGEPSYEQYF
TGTGCCAGCAGTTACCCTCAAAGCGGGGAACCATCCTACGAGCAGTACTTC
>-|-|TRBV7-9|TRBJ2-5
CASSQVFRVEETQYF
TGCGCCAGCAGCCAAGTCTTTCGGGTGGAAGAGACCCAGTACTTC
>-|TRBD2|TRBV24-1|TRBJ2-5
CATSDLAGGPGETQYF
TGTGCCACCAGTGACTTAGCGGGAGGGCCGGGTGAGACCCAGTACTTC
>-|TRBD2|TRBV5-1|TRBJ2-5
CASSRGLAGQQETQYF
TGCGCCAGCAGCCGGGGACTAGCGGGGCAGCAAGAGACCCAGTACTTC
>few|-|TRBV13|TRBJ1-2
CASSLSVGIYGYTF
TGTGCCAGCAGCCTAAGTGTCGGGATCTATGGCTACACCTTC
>few|-|TRBV4-2|TRBJ2-5
CASSHSGEQETQYF
TGTGCCAGCAGCCATAGCGGAGAACAAGAGACCCAGTACTTC
>-|TRBD1|TRBV10-3|TRBJ1-1
CASSEWTGRNTEAFF
TGTGCCAGCAGTGAATGGACAGGGCGGAACACTGAAGCTTTCTTT
>many|TRBD1|TRBV15|TRBJ1-5
CATSSRDRSNQPQHF
TGTGCCACCAGCAGCCGGGACAGATCAAATCAGCCCCAGCATTTT
>-|-|TRBV7-2|TRBJ1-5
CAREKGGNQPQHF
TGTGCCCGCGAAAAGGGGGGCAATCAGCCCCAGCATTTT